This TCR beta chain comes out of a study of cytomegalovirus exposure and HLA in healthy donors. Notes on the study in general: Accounts indicate the classifier identified cytomegalovirus status with strong specificity and sensitivity.

As concerns this clone: The antigen remains unidentified.

The PCR used 60 Vbeta and 13 Jbeta primers. Method: immunoSEQ multiplex PCR; TCRdb's copy keeps in-frame clones and lacks some. The sample consists of roughly 90,000 clones, roughly four fifths of them appearing once. The source is a man younger than 40 in good health and CMV-seropositive. The sequenced material came from PBMCs.

CDR3 DNA sequence: TGTGCCAGCTCTTCTGGGGACAGGTTCGCTGAAGCTTTCTTT. Its protein is CASSSGDRFAEAFF. The chain uses TRBV6-5 and TRBJ1-1; TRBD1 agrees at 8 bases. V lost 8 bases to trimming and J lost 6 bases; unmatched junction nucleotides: 11. This CDR3 contains 14 residues. Germline V gene sequence: CDR1 MNHEY, CDR2 SVGAGI.